This T cell receptor beta chain stems from a study of blood T cell repertoires in COVID-19. CDR3 length: 13 residues. Germline values: CDR1 MNHEY, CDR2 SVGAGI. Germline trimming cut 10 bases from V and 0 bases from J; bases unmatched to any gene: 5. Original methodology: Amplification with reference gene primers provided the estimates of nucleated cell counts. Measured with immunoSEQ multiplex PCR; TCRdb has only the in-frame clones, and not every one. V and J calls and clone size come straight from that table; D and trimming were deduced from the DNA. The sample yields under 300,000 clones, around 90% seen once.

The receptor comes from a woman between 35 and 50 years old with acute or convalescent COVID-19. The material sequenced was peripheral blood. The chain carries TRBV6-5 and TRBJ1-2, with 7 bases lining up with TRBD1. CDR3 in amino acids: CATPTGSNYGYTF. CDR3 DNA sequence: TGTGCCACCCCGACAGGGTCTAACTATGGCTACACCTTC.